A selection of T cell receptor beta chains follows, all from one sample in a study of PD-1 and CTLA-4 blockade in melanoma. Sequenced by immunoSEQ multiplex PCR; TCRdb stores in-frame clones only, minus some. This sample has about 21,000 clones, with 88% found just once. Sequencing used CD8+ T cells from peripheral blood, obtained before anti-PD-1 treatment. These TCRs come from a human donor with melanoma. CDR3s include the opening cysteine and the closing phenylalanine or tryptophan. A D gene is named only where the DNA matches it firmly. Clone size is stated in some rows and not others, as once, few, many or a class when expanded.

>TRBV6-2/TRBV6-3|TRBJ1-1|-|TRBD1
TGTGCCAGCAGTTACCCCCCTGGACAGGGGCAGCCGGCTTTCTTT
CASSYPPGQGQPAFF
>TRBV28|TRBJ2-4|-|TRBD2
TGTGCCAGCAGTTCCGGGGGGGAGCGGGCCAAAAACATTCAGTACTTC
CASSSGGERAKNIQYF
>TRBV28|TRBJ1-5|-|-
TGTGCCAGCAGTTTGAGCTCCGTGAATCAGCCCCAGCATTTT
CASSLSSVNQPQHF
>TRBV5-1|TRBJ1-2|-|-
TGCGCCAGCAGCCGACAGAGGTCCTATGGCTACACCTTC
CASSRQRSYGYTF
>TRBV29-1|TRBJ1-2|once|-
TGCAGCGTTGAGGAGCGAGGAGGCTACACCTTC
CSVEERGGYTF
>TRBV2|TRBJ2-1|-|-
TGTGCCAGCAGAGGGAATGAGCAGTTCTTC
CASRGNEQFF
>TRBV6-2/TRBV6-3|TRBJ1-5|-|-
TGTGCCAGCAGTTACGAGTATCAGCCCCAGCATTTT
CASSYEYQPQHF
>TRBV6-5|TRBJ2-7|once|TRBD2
TGTGCCAGCAGTCCCTTGGGAGGGGAACCCTACGAGCAGTACTTC
CASSPLGGEPYEQYF
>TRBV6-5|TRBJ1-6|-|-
TGTGCCAGCAGTTACCGAACAAACTATTCACCCCTCCACTTT
CASSYRTNYSPLHF
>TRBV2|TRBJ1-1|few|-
TGTGCCTCCGAAAGGGGGATGAACACTGAAGCTTTCTTT
CASERGMNTEAFF
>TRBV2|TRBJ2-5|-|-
TGTGCCAGCAGTGAGGAGGGGGAGACCCAGTACTTC
CASSEEGETQYF
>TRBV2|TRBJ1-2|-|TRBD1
TGTGCCAGCAGTCCGGGACAGGGAGCTGATGGCTACACCTTC
CASSPGQGADGYTF
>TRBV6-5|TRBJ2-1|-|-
TGTGCCAGCGAGCCAGGGGTAGGTGAGCAGTTCTTC
CASEPGVGEQFF
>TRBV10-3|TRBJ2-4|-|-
TGTGCCATCATACAGACTTTAGCCAAAAACATTCAGTACTTC
CAIIQTLAKNIQYF
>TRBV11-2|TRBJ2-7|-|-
TGTGCCAGCAGCTTTGGGGTCTACGAGCAGTACTTC
CASSFGVYEQYF
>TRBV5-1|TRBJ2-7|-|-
TGCGCCAGCAGCTTAGAGGCTAGGAAGTACTTC
CASSLEARKYF
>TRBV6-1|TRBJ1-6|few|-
TGTGCCAGCAGTGATTCCTGGAGCTCCTATAATTCACCCCTCCACTTT
CASSDSWSSYNSPLHF
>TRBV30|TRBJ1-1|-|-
TGTGCCTGGAGTGGGGACCCGGACAGCTACACTGAAGCTTTCTTT
CAWSGDPDSYTEAFF
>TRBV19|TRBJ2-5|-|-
TGTGCCAGTAGTCCTATTTTAGATAGCCAAGAGACCCAGTACTTC
CASSPILDSQETQYF
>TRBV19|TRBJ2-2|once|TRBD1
TGTGCCAGTCAGGGGGACAGGGATGGGCCCGGGGAGCTGTTTTTT
CASQGDRDGPGELFF
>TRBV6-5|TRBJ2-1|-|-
TGTGCCAGCAGTTACTCAACGGGGCCGTGGGATGAGCAGTTCTTC
CASSYSTGPWDEQFF
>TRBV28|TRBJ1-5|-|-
TGTGCCAGCACCCACGACGGTGATCAGCCCCAGCATTTT
CASTHDGDQPQHF
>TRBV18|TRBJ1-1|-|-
TGTGCCAGCTCACCATTTTCGGGTCAGGGCCCTTCCCACACTGAAGCTTTCTTT
CASSPFSGQGPSHTEAFF
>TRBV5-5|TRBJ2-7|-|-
TGTGCCAGCAGCTTGAGCCCGAAGGACGAGCAGTACTTC
CASSLSPKDEQYF
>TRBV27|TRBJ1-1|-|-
TGTGCCAGTCATCCGGGGGGAGGGACTGAAGCTTTCTTT
CASHPGGGTEAFF
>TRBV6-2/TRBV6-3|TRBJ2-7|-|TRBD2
TGTGCCAGCAGCCCCGGGGGGGAGCAGTACTTC
CASSPGGEQYF
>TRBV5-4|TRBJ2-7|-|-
TGTGCCAGCGGGGATGTTAAGAGTTTCCCTAGCTCCTACGAGCAGTACTTC
CASGDVKSFPSSYEQYF
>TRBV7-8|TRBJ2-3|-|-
TGTGCCAGCAGCCCGACAGGAAACACAGATACGCAGTATTTT
CASSPTGNTDTQYF
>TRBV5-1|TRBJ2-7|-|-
TGCGCCAGCAGCATCCAGGGTGCCGAGCAGTACTTC
CASSIQGAEQYF
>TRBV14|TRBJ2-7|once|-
TGTGCCAGCAGCCAAGAGGGTGGACAGGGAGGGTACGAGCAGTACTTC
CASSQEGGQGGYEQYF
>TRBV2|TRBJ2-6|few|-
TGTGCCAGCAGTGAAGTGGCTACAGGGGCCAACGTCCTGACTTTC
CASSEVATGANVLTF
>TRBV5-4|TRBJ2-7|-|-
TGTGCCAGCAGCCCGCCGGACACTCGTTTGGAGCAGTACTTC
CASSPPDTRLEQYF
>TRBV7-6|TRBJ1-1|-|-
TGTGCCAGCAGCTCACCTCAGGATGGGGGCACTGAAGCTTTCTTT
CASSSPQDGGTEAFF
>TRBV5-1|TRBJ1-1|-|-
TGCGCCAGCAGCCCGGGACGTACGAACACTGAAGCTTTCTTT
CASSPGRTNTEAFF
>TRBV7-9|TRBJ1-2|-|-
TGTGCCAGCAGCCAGGGACTACTCTATGGCTACACCTTC
CASSQGLLYGYTF
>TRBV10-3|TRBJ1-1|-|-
TGTGCCATCAGTGAGTCGAAGAACACTGAAGCTTTCTTT
CAISESKNTEAFF
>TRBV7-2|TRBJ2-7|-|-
TGTGCCAGCAGCTTAAGGGGGAGGGACTTC
CASSLRGRDF
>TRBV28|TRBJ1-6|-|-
TGTGCCAGCACGAAATTTGAGAATTCACCCCTCCACTTT
CASTKFENSPLHF
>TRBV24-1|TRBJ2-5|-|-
TGTGCCACCAGTGTAAAAGGACATCTCGGAGCCCAGTACTTC
CATSVKGHLGAQYF
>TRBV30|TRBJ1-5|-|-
TGTGCCTGGAGTGTAGGGGCGGGGGCGACTTTCAATCAGCCCCAGCATTTT
CAWSVGAGATFNQPQHF
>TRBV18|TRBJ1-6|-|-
TGTGCCAGCTCACCAGGGGCCCCGCGGAGTTCACCCCTCCACTTT
CASSPGAPRSSPLHF
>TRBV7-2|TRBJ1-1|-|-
TGTGCCAGCAGAGAATTCATGAACACTGAAGCTTTCTTT
CASREFMNTEAFF
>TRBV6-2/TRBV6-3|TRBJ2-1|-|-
TGTGCCAGCAGTTCCTCTAGGGGCCTTACCTACAATGAGCAGTTCTTC
CASSSSRGLTYNEQFF
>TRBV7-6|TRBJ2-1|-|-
TGTGCCAGCAGCTTAGGGGTCAATGAGCAGTTCTTC
CASSLGVNEQFF
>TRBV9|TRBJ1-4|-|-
TGTGCCAGCAGCCCGTCCGTTAATGAAAAACTGTTTTTT
CASSPSVNEKLFF
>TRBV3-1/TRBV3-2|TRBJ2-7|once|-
TGTGCCAGCAGCCGTTCCTACGAGCAGTACTTC
CASSRSYEQYF
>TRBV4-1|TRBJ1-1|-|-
TGCGCCAGCAGCCCAGAAACTGGGAGCACTGAAGCTTTCTTT
CASSPETGSTEAFF
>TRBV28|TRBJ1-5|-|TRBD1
TGTGCCACCTTACCGGGACAGTACAATCAGCCCCAGCATTTT
CATLPGQYNQPQHF
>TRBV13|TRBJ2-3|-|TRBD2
TGTGCCAGCCGGGGGGGAACCACAGATACGCAGTATTTT
CASRGGTTDTQYF
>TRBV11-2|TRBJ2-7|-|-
TGTGCCAGCAGCTCCAGTGGCGGGTACGAGCAGTACTTC
CASSSSGGYEQYF
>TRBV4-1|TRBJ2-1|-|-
TGCGCCAGCAGCCAAATTGGGTTGGCGGGCTTAGAGGGGGATGAGCAGTTCTTC
CASSQIGLAGLEGDEQFF
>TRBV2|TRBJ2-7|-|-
TGTGCCAGCAGCCCCGGGGCCGCGACCTCGATCGAGCAGTACTTC
CASSPGAATSIEQYF
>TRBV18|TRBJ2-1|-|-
TGTGCCAGCACTACAATCAGGGGGGGCTTACTGAGCTCCTACAATGAGCAGTTCTTC
CASTTIRGGLLSSYNEQFF
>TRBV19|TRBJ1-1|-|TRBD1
TGTGCCAGTACCCCAGCTACAGGGGACACTGAAGCTTTCTTT
CASTPATGDTEAFF
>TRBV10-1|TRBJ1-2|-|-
TGCGCCAGCAGCCCCACCCCAGGTTTAAAAGGTTATGGCTACACCTTC
CASSPTPGLKGYGYTF
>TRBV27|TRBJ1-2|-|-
TGTGCCAGCAGTCCAGGCGGTGGGGGTAACTATGGCTACACCTTC
CASSPGGGGNYGYTF
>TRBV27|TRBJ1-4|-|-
TGTGCCAGCAGGGGCTTTGAGGAAAAACTGTTTTTT
CASRGFEEKLFF
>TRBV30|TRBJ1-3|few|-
TGTGCCGGACGGACGGTATCCTCTGGAAACACCATATATTTT
CAGRTVSSGNTIYF
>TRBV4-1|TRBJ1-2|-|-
TGCGCCAGCAGCCTAAGACTGGCAGATTACTATGGCTACACCTTC
CASSLRLADYYGYTF
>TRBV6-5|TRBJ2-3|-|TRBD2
TGTGCCAGCAGTTACGGCGGGGGATACACAGATACGCAGTATTTT
CASSYGGGYTDTQYF